The 30 T cell receptor beta chains reported below all come from one sample, sequenced in a study of cytomegalovirus exposure and HLA in healthy donors. A multiplex PCR was run with 60 Vbeta primers and 13 Jbeta primers. Here immunoSEQ multiplex PCR was the method, and the copy in TCRdb shows in-frame clones only, minus some. The sample yields tens of thousands of clones, about 72% seen once. Material: PBMCs. The receptors stem from a man in his forties in good health and CMV-seropositive.

This clone was recorded a few times. This chain links TRBV5-4 with TRBJ2-1; a possible D gene is TRBD1 (5 bases). The CDR3 contains 13 residues. The germline V gene encodes CDR1 SGHNT and CDR2 YYREEE (reference sequence). The ends were cut back, 0 bases at V and 10 bases at J, with 11 bases in the middle. The CDR3 reads CASSLGTWGEQFF. DNA of the CDR3: TGTGCCAGCAGCTTGGGCACCTGGGGCGAGCAGTTCTTC.

The V call is TRBV12-5, the J call TRBJ2-7; 7 bases line up with TRBD1. Unmatched junction bases numbered 5, after V lost 6 bases and J lost 3 bases. The CDR3 totals 13 residues. Germline V gene lookup returns CDR1 LGHNT and CDR2 FRNRAP. The CDR3 is CASGLGTDYEQYF. The CDR3 DNA follows: TGTGCTAGTGGCCTTGGGACAGACTACGAGCAGTACTTC.

The chain has TRBV5-6 and TRBJ1-6; 9 bases match TRBD1. V lost 3 bases, J lost 6 bases, and 7 bases stayed unmatched. Per the germline V gene, CDR1 is SGHDT and CDR2 is YYEEEE. This CDR3 spans 16 amino acids. The CDR3 loop reads CASSYSGTGSNSPLHF. The CDR3 bases are TGTGCCAGCAGCTACTCCGGGACAGGGTCTAATTCACCCCTCCACTTT.

The rearrangement links TRBV11-2 to TRBJ1-1; D not certain. The CDR3 is 12 residues long. V lost 3 bases and J 8 bases, leaving 10 bases between the germline ends. Germline V gene lookup returns CDR1 SGHAT and CDR2 FQNNGV. CDR3 protein: CASSFNSREAFF. In DNA, the CDR3 is TGTGCCAGCAGCTTTAATTCGAGGGAAGCTTTCTTT. The whole variable domain, filled in from reference TRBV11-2 and TRBJ1-1, reads EAGVAQSPRYKIIEKRQSVAFWCNPISGHATLYWYQQILGQGPKLLIQFQNNGVVDDSQLPKDRFSAERLKGVDSTLKIQPAKLEDSAVYLCASSFNSREAFFGQGTRLTVV.

This sequence joins TRBV5-1 and TRBJ1-6, with unresolved D. V lost 4 bases and J lost 8, with 19 bases in between. In germline, CDR1 is SGHRS, CDR2 YFSETQ. This CDR3 has 16 residues. CDR3 amino acids: CASSPLRTGKDSPLHF. The CDR3 DNA follows: TGCGCCAGCAGCCCCCTCCGGACTGGGAAGGATTCACCCCTCCACTTT. The full variable domain, with the rest looked up from reference TRBV5-1 and TRBJ1-6, is KAGVTQTPRYLIKTRGQQVTLSCSPISGHRSVSWYQQTPGQGLQFLFEYFSETQRNKGNFPGRFSGRQFSNSRSEMNVSTLELGDSALYLCASSPLRTGKDSPLHFGNGTRLTVT.

This clone was recorded once. Other DNA sequences in this sample translate to the same CDR3. The chain links TRBV7-3 to TRBJ2-1; a weak D match, TRBD1 (6 bases). The CDR3 length is 15 residues. V lost 3 bases and J 0 bases, leaving 9 bases between the germline ends. Germline lookup yields CDR1 SGHTA and CDR2 FQGTGA. The CDR3 DNA follows: TGTGCCAGCAGCTTGTCAGGGGACTCCTACAATGAGCAGTTCTTC. Translating it yields CASSLSGDSYNEQFF.

The chain couples TRBV2 to TRBJ2-3; unclear D gene. The V gene lost 8 bases and the J gene lost 0 bases, with 12 bases spanning the gap. The germline V gene has CDR1 SNHLY and CDR2 FYNNEI. The CDR3 loop spans 14 amino acids. In nucleotides, the CDR3 is TGTGCCAGCTCTAAACAGCTAAGCACAGATACGCAGTATTTT. Amino acid sequence: CASSKQLSTDTQYF.

This clone appeared once. The genes are TRBV7-2 and TRBJ2-5; D may be TRBD1 (5 bases). Germline lookup yields CDR1 SGHTA and CDR2 FQGNSA. Trimming took 4 bases from V and 4 from J, leaving 10 bases between them. The CDR3 totals 13 residues. This CDR3 is CASSSRQRETQYF. CDR3 bases: TGTGCCAGCAGCTCTCGACAGAGAGAGACCCAGTACTTC.

V usage is TRBV19 and J usage is TRBJ2-7; a possible D gene is TRBD1 (6 bases). Germline values: CDR1 LNHDA, CDR2 SQIVND (reference sequence). The CDR3 covers 15 residues. V lost 1 base, J lost 0 bases, and 10 bases lay in between. The CDR3 here is CASSIGGGYSYEQYF. The CDR3, as DNA: TGTGCCAGTAGTATAGGAGGGGGTTACTCCTACGAGCAGTACTTC.

V and J are TRBV7-8 and TRBJ2-5; D is undetermined. Germline V gene lookup returns CDR1 SGHVS and CDR2 FQNEAQ. The CDR3 extends over 11 amino acids. V gave up 5 bases and J gave up 5 bases, with 6 bases separating them. The CDR3: CASSPGETQYF. The CDR3 coding sequence is TGTGCCAGCAGCCCCGGGGAGACCCAGTACTTC.

The V gene is TRBV11-2, the J gene TRBJ2-5, with 10 bases matching TRBD1. The length of the CDR3 is 17 residues. Germline values: CDR1 SGHAT, CDR2 FQNNGV. V lost 1 base, J lost 1 base, and 6 bases stayed unmatched. CDR3 loop: CASSLGRQGAFQETQYF. DNA of the CDR3: TGTGCCAGCAGCTTAGGGAGACAGGGGGCGTTCCAAGAGACCCAGTACTTC.

The chain employs TRBV7-6 and TRBJ2-2, with 8 bases that match TRBD2. This CDR3 has 17 amino acids. CDR1 is SGHVS, CDR2 FNYEAQ, per germline. The junction had 4 bases not matched to a gene; V was cut back by 0 bases and J by 1 base. For the CDR3, the DNA is TGTGCCAGCAGCTTAGCCCTAGCGGGCGAGAACACCGGGGAGCTGTTTTTT. It yields the protein CASSLALAGENTGELFF.

The chain recombines TRBV2 with TRBJ2-7; tentative D call: TRBD1 (6 bases). Germline CDR1 reads SNHLY; CDR2 reads FYNNEI. The CDR3 loop spans 15 amino acids. V shed 3 bases and J shed 5 bases, with 17 bases lying between them. CDR3 sequence reads: CASSDGTTSWNEQYF. CDR3 coding DNA: TGTGCCAGCAGTGATGGGACAACCTCCTGGAACGAGCAGTACTTC.

The chain recombines TRBV10-3 with TRBJ1-3; 8 bases map to TRBD1. The germline CDR1 and CDR2 sequences are ENHRY and SYGVKD. Trimming at V came to 3 bases and at J to 4 bases, leaving 5 bases not matched to a gene. This CDR3 comprises 15 residues. The CDR3 loop reads CAISEDRGYGNTIYF. Written as DNA, the CDR3 is TGTGCCATCAGTGAAGACAGGGGTTACGGAAACACCATATATTTT.

This clone was picked up one time. At one of its ends the junction is not consistent with the germline gene, which may arise from a read error. The gene calls are TRBV6-1 and TRBJ2-1, with D perhaps TRBD1 (5 bases). This CDR3 contains 14 residues. Germline-derived CDR1 and CDR2 are MNHNS and SASEGT. This CDR3 reads CASSEWGGYNEKFF. CDR3 coding DNA: TGTGCCAGCAGTGAGTGGGGCGGCTACAATGAGAAGTTCTTC.

The chain uses TRBV5-1 and TRBJ2-1; 8 nucleotides match TRBD1. Germline values: CDR1 SGHRS, CDR2 YFSETQ. V lost 0 bases and J lost 3; bases outside the gene matches: 5. The length of the CDR3 is 16 residues. The CDR3 bases are TGCGCCAGCAGCTTGGGGGCCGGGACAGGCTACAATGAGCAGTTCTTC. Its translation: CASSLGAGTGYNEQFF.

V gene TRBV7-6 combines with J gene TRBJ1-4; possible D gene TRBD1, 5 bases. There are 14 residues in the CDR3. CDR1 and CDR2 (germline): SGHVS, FNYEAQ. V was trimmed by 5 bases and J by 4 bases, leaving 11 bases between them. CDR3 sequence reads: CASSLTAHNEKLFF. The DNA of the CDR3 is TGTGCCAGCAGCCTGACAGCCCATAATGAAAAACTGTTTTTT.

The CDR3 DNA reads TGTGCCAGCAGCCCCGGGACAGGTTACAATCAGCCCCAGCATTTT. Protein: CASSPGTGYNQPQHF. The chain carries TRBV2 and TRBJ1-5; 8 bases agree with TRBD1. The CDR3 is 15 residues long. Germline CDR1 SNHLY, CDR2 FYNNEI. V trimming: 6 bases; J trimming: 3 bases; junction bases outside the gene matches: 7. Full variable domain (outside the CDR3, taken from reference TRBV2 and TRBJ1-5): EPEVTQTPSHQVTQMGQEVILRCVPISNHLYFYWYRQILGQKVEFLVSFYNNEISEKSEIFDDQFSVERPDGSNFTLKIRSTKLEDSAMYFCASSPGTGYNQPQHFGDGTRLSIL.

Details on this clone: In the same sample, other DNA sequences code for this CDR3. This chain joins TRBV30 and TRBJ1-1; no reliable D call. CDR1 and CDR2 (germline): GTSNPN, SVGIG (reference sequence). The CDR3 sequence is 11 residues long. Between the trimmed V and J ends, which lost 2 bases and 6 bases, there was a span of 7 bases. The CDR3 sequence is CAWSTGSEAFF. In nucleotides, the CDR3 is TGTGCCTGGAGTACGGGGTCTGAAGCTTTCTTT.

This clone was picked up one time. The chain has TRBV19 and TRBJ2-2; 7 positions match TRBD1. The CDR3 runs 15 residues. CDR1 is LNHDA, CDR2 SQIVND, per germline (reference sequence). Trimming removed 4 bases from V and 5 bases from J; junction bases left unmatched: 7. CDR3 DNA: TGTGCCAGTAGTACAGGGGGAGTTCGTACCGGGGAGCTGTTTTTT. This sequence encodes CASSTGGVRTGELFF.

The CDR3 is CASSLTGGQNTEAFF. The CDR3 DNA reads as TGTGCCAGCAGCCTGACAGGGGGCCAGAACACTGAAGCTTTCTTT. The V call is TRBV7-3, the J call TRBJ1-1; TRBD1 agrees at 10 bases. Germline loops: CDR1 SGHTA, CDR2 FQGTGA. The ends lost 5 bases at V and 1 base at J; junction bases unmatched: 4. CDR3 length: 15 amino acids.

V gene TRBV7-5 combines with J gene TRBJ2-2; the D segment call TRBD1 is taken from the table without a DNA check. TRBV7-5 is recorded as a pseudogene. CDR3 size: 18 residues. CDR3 in DNA: TGTGCCAGAAGCTTAATAACGAGGGGGCGCGGGAACACCGGGGAGCTGTTTTTT. It is translated as CARSLITRGRGNTGELFF.

This clone has a handful of counts. This chain connects TRBV28 to TRBJ1-4; 7 bases agree with TRBD1. Germline assignment: CDR1 MDHEN and CDR2 SYDVKM. The V and J ends lost 3 bases and 2 bases, in that order; junction bases with no gene match: 9. The CDR3 has 17 amino acids. The DNA for the CDR3 is TGTGCCAGCAGTTTCGTCCAGGGGGAGTCTACTAATGAAAAACTGTTTTTT. It codes for CASSFVQGESTNEKLFF.

This clone was found a few times. The identical CDR3 is also encoded by other nucleotide sequences in the sample. The gene calls are TRBV5-1 and TRBJ1-4; D perhaps matches TRBD1 (5 bases). The V end lost 0 bases, the J end lost 8 bases, and 14 bases lay between the germline ends. The CDR3 extends over 15 amino acids. Germline lookup yields CDR1 SGHRS and CDR2 YFSETQ. The CDR3 region is CASSLVGGEGEKLFF. The CDR3 DNA reads as TGCGCCAGCAGCTTGGTCGGAGGGGAGGGGGAAAAACTGTTTTTT.

The chain combines TRBV28 with TRBJ1-1; 8 positions agree with TRBD1. The V gene end was trimmed by 2 bases and the J gene end by 0 bases; junction bases not matched to a gene: 5. Germline lookup yields CDR1 MDHEN and CDR2 SYDVKM. This CDR3 is built from 16 residues. CDR3 DNA sequence: TGTGCCAGCAGTTTACCCAGGGGGCGCGTGAACACTGAAGCTTTCTTT. This encodes CASSLPRGRVNTEAFF.

V gene TRBV7-8 combines with J gene TRBJ2-1; unclear D gene. The CDR3 contains 14 residues. V lost 8 bases to trimming and J lost 6 bases, with 17 bases between them. Germline V gene lookup returns CDR1 SGHVS and CDR2 FQNEAQ. CDR3 DNA: TGTGCCAGCGTTAGGCGGCTCGTGAGCAATGAGCAGTTCTTC. Protein sequence: CASVRRLVSNEQFF.

The V call is TRBV10-2, the J call TRBJ2-1; a possible D gene is TRBD2 (5 bases). The ends were cut back, 3 bases at V and 6 bases at J, with 12 bases in the middle. This CDR3 has 14 residues. The germline CDR1 and CDR2 sequences are WSHSY and SAAADI. CDR3 DNA sequence: TGCGCCAGCAGTGATCCCACTAGAACCAATGAGCAGTTCTTC. This codes for CASSDPTRTNEQFF.

This clone has a single count. The chain carries TRBV4-3 and TRBJ2-7; tentatively, D is TRBD1 (6 bases). This CDR3 spans 15 amino acids. Deletions cut 1 base from V and 3 bases from J, with 13 bases between. CDR1 and CDR2 (germline): LGHNA, YSLEER. The DNA for the CDR3 is TGCGCCAGCAGCCAAGTCGGGACACCAAACTACGAGCAGTACTTC. Translated: CASSQVGTPNYEQYF.

The chain links TRBV10-1 to TRBJ2-5; 7 positions match TRBD1. Losses at the gene ends were 6 bases for V and 2 bases for J; bases not matched to a gene: 6. CDR1 and CDR2 (germline): WNHNN, SYGVQD (reference sequence). CDR3 length: 14 amino acids. The chain's CDR3 is CASRTTGNQETQYF. In nucleotides, the CDR3 is TGCGCCAGCAGAACGACAGGGAATCAAGAGACCCAGTACTTC.

CDR3 protein: CASSQVRATNEKLFF. CDR3 DNA sequence: TGCGCCAGCAGCCAAGTTCGCGCAACTAATGAAAAACTGTTTTTT. The V and J genes are TRBV4-3 and TRBJ1-4; D is undetermined. The CDR3 runs 15 residues. Germline V CDR1 and CDR2: LGHNA, YSLEER. Trimming took off 1 base at V and 0 bases at J, with 6 bases between the two ends.